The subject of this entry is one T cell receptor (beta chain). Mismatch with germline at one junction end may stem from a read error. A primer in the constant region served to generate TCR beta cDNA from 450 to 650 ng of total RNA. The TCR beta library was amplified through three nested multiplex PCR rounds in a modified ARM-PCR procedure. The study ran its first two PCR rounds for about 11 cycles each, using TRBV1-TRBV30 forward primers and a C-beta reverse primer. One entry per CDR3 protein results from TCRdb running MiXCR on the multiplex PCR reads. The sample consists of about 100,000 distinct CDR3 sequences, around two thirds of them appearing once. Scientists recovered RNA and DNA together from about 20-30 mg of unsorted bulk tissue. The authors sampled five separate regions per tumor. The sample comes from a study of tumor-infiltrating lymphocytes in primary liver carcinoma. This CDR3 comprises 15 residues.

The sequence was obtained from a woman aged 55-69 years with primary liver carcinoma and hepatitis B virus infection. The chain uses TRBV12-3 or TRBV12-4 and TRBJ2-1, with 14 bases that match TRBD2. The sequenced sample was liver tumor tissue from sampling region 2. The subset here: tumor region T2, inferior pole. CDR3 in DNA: TGTGCCAGCAGTCGTGGACTAGCGGGAGGATATGAGAAGTTCTTC. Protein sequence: CASSRGLAGGYEKFF.